The 7 T cell receptor beta chains in this list originate from one sample, sequenced in a study of T cells in Graves' hyperthyroidism and ophthalmopathy. It was RNA transcripts that yielded the amplified TCR beta CDR3 regions. Primed by the HTBI set, a first-round RT-PCR was run on the TCR CDR3. Via MiXCR, TCRdb re-called the multiplex PCR reads, giving one row per CDR3 protein. This table has more than 450,000 distinct CDR3 sequences, around 20% appearing once. Sequenced: blood. The receptors come from a middle-aged man with Graves' ophthalmopathy.

The genes are TRBV5-8 and TRBJ2-1, with 8 bases matching TRBD1. The trim removed 6 bases at V and 4 bases at J, leaving 6 bases unmatched. CDR1 SGHTS and CDR2 YDEGEE come from the germline V gene. This CDR3 comprises 14 residues. CDR3 sequence: CASNRQGSYNEQFF. CDR3 DNA sequence: TGTGCCAGCAACAGACAGGGGTCGTACAATGAGCAGTTCTTC. The whole variable domain, filled in from reference TRBV5-8 and TRBJ2-1, reads EAGVTQSPTHLIKTRGQQATLRCSPISGHTSVYWYQQALGLGLQFLLWYDEGEERNRGNFPPRFSGRQFPNYSSELNVNALELEDSALYLCASNRQGSYNEQFFGPGTRLTVL.

In its sample, this clonotype was seen a few times. The chain carries TRBV6-1 and TRBJ1-4; perhaps TRBD1 as D (5 bases). Germline V gene sequence: CDR1 MNHNS, CDR2 SASEGT. V was trimmed by 6 bases and J by 10 bases, leaving 21 bases between them. CDR3 length equals 15 residues. The DNA of the CDR3 is TGTGCCAGCAGCGGGGGAACCCTCCGGGAAACAAAACTGTTTTTT. Protein sequence: CASSGGTLRETKLFF.

J is TRBJ2-7 and V is TRBV28, with a weak D call TRBD2 (5 bases). The germline gives CDR1 MDHEN, CDR2 SYDVKM. V lost 4 bases to trimming and J lost 2 bases, with 24 bases between them. The CDR3 is 18 amino acids. In DNA, the CDR3 is TGTGCCAGCAGTTACTCGGCCCCGGAGGAGCCGAGTACCTACGAGCAGTACTTC. This codes for CASSYSAPEEPSTYEQYF.

Ten or more counts support this clonotype. The genes are TRBV10-3 and TRBJ2-7; the D call may be TRBD1 or TRBD2 (5 bases each). Germline CDR1 and CDR2: ENHRY and SYGVKD. Trimming pared 5 bases from V and 4 bases from J, leaving 18 bases between. CDR3 length: 15 amino acids. The CDR3 DNA reads as TGTGCCATCAGTCTCCGGGACCGAAAATTTTACGAGCAGTACTTC. This encodes CAISLRDRKFYEQYF.

This chain links TRBV9 with TRBJ2-1; 10 bases are shared with TRBD2. V lost 1 base to trimming and J lost 10 bases; unmatched junction nucleotides: 8. The germline V gene has CDR1 SGDLS and CDR2 YYNGEE. CDR3 size: 15 residues. The CDR3 DNA reads as TGTGCCAGCAGCGTATCCGGGACTAGCGTACCCGAGCAGTTCTTC. This codes for CASSVSGTSVPEQFF.

This clonotype was counted at least ten times. This chain links TRBV7-8 with TRBJ2-7; 9 bases match TRBD1. Germline trimming cut 5 bases from V and 6 bases from J; bases unmatched to any gene: 11. This CDR3 comprises 15 residues. The germline V gene encodes CDR1 SGHVS and CDR2 FQNEAQ. The CDR3 nucleotides are TGTGCCAGCAGCAACGCCGGGACAGGGATTTTCGAGCAGTACTTC. It is translated as CASSNAGTGIFEQYF.

This clonotype was counted only a few times. The chain is built from TRBV2 and TRBJ1-1; D call uncertain. The CDR3 contains 12 residues. Between the trimmed V and J ends, which lost 2 bases and 4 bases, there was a span of 5 bases. In germline, CDR1 is SNHLY, CDR2 FYNNEI. Here the CDR3 DNA reads TGTGCCAGCAGTGAACCCCCCACTGAAGCTTTCTTT. Translation gives CASSEPPTEAFF.